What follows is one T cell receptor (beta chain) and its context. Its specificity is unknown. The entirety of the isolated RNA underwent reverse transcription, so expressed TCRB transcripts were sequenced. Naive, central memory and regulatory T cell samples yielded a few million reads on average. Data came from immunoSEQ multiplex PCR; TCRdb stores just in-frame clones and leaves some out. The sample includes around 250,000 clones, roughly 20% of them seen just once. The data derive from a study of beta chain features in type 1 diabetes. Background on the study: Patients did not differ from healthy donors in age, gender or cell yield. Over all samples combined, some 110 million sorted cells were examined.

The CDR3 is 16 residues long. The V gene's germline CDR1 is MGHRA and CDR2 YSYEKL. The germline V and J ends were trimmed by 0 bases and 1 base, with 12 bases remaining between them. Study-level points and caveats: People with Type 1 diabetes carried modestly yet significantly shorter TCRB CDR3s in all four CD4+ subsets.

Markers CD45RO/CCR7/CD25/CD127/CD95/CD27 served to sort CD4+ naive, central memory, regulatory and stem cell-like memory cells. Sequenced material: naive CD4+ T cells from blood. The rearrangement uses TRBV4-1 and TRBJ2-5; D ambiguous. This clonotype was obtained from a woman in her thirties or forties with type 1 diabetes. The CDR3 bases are TGCGCCAGCAGCCAAGATTTGGGCAGCTTCCAAGAGACCCAGTACTTC. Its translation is CASSQDLGSFQETQYF.